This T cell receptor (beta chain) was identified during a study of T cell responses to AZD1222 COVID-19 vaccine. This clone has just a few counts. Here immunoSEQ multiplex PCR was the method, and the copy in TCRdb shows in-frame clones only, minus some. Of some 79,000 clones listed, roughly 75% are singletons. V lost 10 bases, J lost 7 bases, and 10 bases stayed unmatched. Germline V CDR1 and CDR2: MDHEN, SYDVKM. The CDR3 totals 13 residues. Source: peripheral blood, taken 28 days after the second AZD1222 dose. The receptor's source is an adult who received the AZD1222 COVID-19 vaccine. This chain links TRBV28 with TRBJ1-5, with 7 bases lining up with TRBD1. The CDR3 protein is CAIDGQGGQPQHF. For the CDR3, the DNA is TGTGCCATCGACGGGCAGGGGGGACAGCCCCAGCATTTT. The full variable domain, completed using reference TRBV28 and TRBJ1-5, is DVKVTQSSRYLVKRTGEKVFLECVQDMDHENMFWYRQDPGLGLRLIYFSYDVKMKEKGDIPEGYSVSREKKERFSLILESASTNQTSMYLCAIDGQGGQPQHFGDGTRLSIL.